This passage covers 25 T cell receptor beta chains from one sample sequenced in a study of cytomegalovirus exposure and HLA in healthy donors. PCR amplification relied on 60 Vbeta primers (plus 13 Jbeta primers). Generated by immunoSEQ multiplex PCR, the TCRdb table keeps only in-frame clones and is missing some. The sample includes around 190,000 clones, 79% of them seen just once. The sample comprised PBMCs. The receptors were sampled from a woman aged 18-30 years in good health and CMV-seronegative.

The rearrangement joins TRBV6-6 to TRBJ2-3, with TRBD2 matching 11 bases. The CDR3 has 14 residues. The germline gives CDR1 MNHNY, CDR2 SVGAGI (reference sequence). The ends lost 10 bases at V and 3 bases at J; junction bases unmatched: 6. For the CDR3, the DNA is TGTGCCACCCAACCTAGCGGGAGGACAGATACGCAGTATTTT. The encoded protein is CATQPSGRTDTQYF.

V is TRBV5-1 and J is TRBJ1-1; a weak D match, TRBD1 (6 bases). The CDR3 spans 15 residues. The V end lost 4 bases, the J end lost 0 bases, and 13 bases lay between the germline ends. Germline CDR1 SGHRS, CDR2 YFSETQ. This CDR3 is CASSTPGAMNTEAFF. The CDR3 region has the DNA TGCGCCAGCAGCACCCCAGGGGCCATGAACACTGAAGCTTTCTTT.

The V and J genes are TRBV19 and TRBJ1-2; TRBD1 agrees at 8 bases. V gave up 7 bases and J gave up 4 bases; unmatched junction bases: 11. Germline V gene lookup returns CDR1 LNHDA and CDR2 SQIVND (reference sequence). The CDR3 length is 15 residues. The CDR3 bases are TGTGCCAGTACCGGTCGGGACAGGACAGCCTATGGCTACACCTTC. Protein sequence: CASTGRDRTAYGYTF.

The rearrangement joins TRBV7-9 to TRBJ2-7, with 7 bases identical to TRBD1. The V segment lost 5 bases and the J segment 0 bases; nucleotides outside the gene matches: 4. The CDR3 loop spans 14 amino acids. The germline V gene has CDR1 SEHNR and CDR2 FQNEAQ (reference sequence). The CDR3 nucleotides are TGTGCCAGCAGCCTGGGGACAGACTCCTACGAGCAGTACTTC. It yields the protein CASSLGTDSYEQYF. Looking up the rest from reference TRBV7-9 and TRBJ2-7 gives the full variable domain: DTGVSQNPRHKITKRGQNVTFRCDPISEHNRLYWYRQTLGQGPEFLTYFQNEAQLEKSRLLSDRFSAERPKGSFSTLEIQRTEQGDSAMYLCASSLGTDSYEQYFGPGTRLTVT.

In DNA form, the CDR3 reads TGTGCCAGCAGCTTCGACAGGGACCAAGAGACCCAGTACTTC. The encoded protein is CASSFDRDQETQYF. The chain combines TRBV2 with TRBJ2-5; 7 bases are a match to TRBD1. The CDR3 is made up of 14 amino acids. The trim removed 6 bases at V and 0 bases at J, leaving 4 bases unmatched. The germline V gene encodes CDR1 SNHLY and CDR2 FYNNEI.

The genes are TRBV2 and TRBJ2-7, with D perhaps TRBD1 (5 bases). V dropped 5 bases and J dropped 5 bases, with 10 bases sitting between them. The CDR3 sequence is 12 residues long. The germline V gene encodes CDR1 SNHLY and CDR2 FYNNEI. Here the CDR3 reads CASSPGRHEQYF. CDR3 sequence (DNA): TGTGCCAGCAGTCCAGGGCGTCACGAGCAGTACTTC. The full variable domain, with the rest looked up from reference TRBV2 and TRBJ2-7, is EPEVTQTPSHQVTQMGQEVILRCVPISNHLYFYWYRQILGQKVEFLVSFYNNEISEKSEIFDDQFSVERPDGSNFTLKIRSTKLEDSAMYFCASSPGRHEQYFGPGTRLTVT.

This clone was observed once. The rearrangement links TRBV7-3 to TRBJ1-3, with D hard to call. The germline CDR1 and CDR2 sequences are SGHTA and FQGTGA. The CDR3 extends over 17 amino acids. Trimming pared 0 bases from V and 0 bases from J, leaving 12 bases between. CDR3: CASSLTPRPRSGNTIYF. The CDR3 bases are TGTGCCAGCAGCTTAACGCCGAGGCCCCGCTCTGGAAACACCATATATTTT.

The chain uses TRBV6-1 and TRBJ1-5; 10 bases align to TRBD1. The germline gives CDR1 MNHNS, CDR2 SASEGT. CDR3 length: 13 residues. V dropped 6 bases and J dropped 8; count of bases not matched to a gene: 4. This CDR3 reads CASSDRGREPQHF. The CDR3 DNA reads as TGTGCCAGCAGCGACAGGGGGCGGGAGCCCCAGCATTTT.

The CDR3 region is CASSPRDLRGRDSPLHF. The CDR3 DNA is TGTGCCAGCAGCCCACGGGACCTCCGGGGGAGGGATTCACCCCTCCACTTT. This chain links TRBV7-2 with TRBJ1-6; the D gene is possibly TRBD1 (5 bases). Germline CDR1 SGHTA, CDR2 FQGNSA. The CDR3 is made up of 17 amino acids. V was pared by 5 bases and J by 8 bases, with 22 bases between.

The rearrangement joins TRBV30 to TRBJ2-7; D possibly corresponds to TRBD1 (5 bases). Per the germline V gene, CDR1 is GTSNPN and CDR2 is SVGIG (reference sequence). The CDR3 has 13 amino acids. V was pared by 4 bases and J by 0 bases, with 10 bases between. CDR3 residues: CAWTTGDSYEQYF. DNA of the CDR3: TGTGCCTGGACCACAGGAGACTCCTACGAGCAGTACTTC.

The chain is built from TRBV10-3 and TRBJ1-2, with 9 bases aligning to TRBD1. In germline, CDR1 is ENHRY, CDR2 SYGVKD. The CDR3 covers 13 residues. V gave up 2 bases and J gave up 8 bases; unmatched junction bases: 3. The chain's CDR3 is CAISEDRGGGYTF. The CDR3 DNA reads TGTGCCATCAGTGAGGACAGGGGGGGAGGCTACACCTTC.

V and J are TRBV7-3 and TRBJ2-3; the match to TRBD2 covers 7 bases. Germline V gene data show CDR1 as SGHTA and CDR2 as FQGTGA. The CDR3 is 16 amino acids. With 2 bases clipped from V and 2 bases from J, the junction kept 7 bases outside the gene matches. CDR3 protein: CASSLGLGGPTDTQYF. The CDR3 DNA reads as TGTGCCAGCAGCTTAGGTTTGGGAGGGCCCACAGATACGCAGTATTTT.

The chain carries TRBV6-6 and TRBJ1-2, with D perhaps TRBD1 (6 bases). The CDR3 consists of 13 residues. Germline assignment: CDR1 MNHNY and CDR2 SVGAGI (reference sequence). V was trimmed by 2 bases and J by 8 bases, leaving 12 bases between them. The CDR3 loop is CASSYGGLDGYTF. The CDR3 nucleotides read TGTGCCAGCAGTTACGGGGGCCTAGACGGCTACACCTTC.

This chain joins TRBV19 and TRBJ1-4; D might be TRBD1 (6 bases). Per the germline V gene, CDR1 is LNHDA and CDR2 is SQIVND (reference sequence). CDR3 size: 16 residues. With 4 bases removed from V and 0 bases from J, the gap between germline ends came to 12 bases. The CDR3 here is CASSTRTAATNEKLFF. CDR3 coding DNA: TGTGCCAGTAGTACTAGGACAGCTGCAACTAATGAAAAACTGTTTTTT.

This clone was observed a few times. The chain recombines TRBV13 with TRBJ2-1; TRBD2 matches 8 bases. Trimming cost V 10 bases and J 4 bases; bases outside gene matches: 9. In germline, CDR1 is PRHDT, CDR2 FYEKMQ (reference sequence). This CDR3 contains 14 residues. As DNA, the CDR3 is TGTGCCACCCGGAGCGGGAGATCTTACAATGAGCAGTTCTTC. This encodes CATRSGRSYNEQFF.

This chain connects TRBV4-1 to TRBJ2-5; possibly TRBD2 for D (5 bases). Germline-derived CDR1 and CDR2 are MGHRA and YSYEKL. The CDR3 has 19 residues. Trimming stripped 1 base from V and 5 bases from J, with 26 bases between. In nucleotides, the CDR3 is TGCGCCAGCAGCCAAGTCTATTCGTTGGGTGGAGGTAGTCAGGAGACCCAGTACTTC. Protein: CASSQVYSLGGGSQETQYF.

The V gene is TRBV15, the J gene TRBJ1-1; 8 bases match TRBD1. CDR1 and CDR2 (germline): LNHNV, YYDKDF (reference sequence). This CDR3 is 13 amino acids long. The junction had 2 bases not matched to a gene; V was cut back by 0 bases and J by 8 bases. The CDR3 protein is CATSRDPGGEAFF. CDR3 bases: TGTGCCACCAGCAGAGACCCAGGGGGCGAAGCTTTCTTT. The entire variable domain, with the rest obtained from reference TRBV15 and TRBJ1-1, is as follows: DAMVIQNPRYQVTQFGKPVTLSCSQTLNHNVMYWYQQKSSQAPKLLFHYYDKDFNNEADTPDNFQSRRPNTSFCFLDIRSPGLGDTAMYLCATSRDPGGEAFFGQGTRLTVV.

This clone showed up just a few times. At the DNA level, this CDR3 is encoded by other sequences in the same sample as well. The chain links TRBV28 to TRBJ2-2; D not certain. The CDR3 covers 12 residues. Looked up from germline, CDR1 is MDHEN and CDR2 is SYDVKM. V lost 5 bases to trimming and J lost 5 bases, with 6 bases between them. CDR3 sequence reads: CASSLNTGELFF. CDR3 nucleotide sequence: TGTGCCAGCAGTCTTAATACCGGGGAGCTGTTTTTT.

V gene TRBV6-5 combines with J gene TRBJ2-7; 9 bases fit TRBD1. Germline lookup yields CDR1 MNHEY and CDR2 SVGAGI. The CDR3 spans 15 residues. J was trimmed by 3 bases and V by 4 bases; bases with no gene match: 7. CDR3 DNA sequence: TGTGCCAGCAGTTGGGGACAGGGTCTCCTCTACGAGCAGTACTTC. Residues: CASSWGQGLLYEQYF.

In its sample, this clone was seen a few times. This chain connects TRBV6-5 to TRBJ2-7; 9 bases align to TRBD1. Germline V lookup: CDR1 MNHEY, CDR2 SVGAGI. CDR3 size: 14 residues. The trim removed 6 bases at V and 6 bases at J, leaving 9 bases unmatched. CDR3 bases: TGTGCCAGCAGCTTGACAGGGGGTCCGGTCGAGCAGTACTTC. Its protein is CASSLTGGPVEQYF.

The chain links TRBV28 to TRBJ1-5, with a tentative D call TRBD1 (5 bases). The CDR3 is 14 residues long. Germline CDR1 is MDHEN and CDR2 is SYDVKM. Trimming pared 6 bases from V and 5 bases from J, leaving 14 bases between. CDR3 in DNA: TGTGCCAGCAGCCTGGTAGGCAGGGATCAGCCCCAGCATTTT. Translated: CASSLVGRDQPQHF.

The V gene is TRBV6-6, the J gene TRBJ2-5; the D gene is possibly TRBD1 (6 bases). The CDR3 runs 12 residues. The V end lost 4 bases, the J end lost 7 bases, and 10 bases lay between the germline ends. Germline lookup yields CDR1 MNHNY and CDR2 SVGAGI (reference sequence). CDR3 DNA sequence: TGTGCCAGCAGTTCCTGGGGGCGGACCCAGTACTTC. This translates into CASSSWGRTQYF.

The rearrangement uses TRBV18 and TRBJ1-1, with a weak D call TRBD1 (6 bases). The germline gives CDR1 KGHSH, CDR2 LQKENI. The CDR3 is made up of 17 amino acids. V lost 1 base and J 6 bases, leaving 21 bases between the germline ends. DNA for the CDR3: TGTGCCAGCTCACCACTACAACGGGCAGGGGCCGTTCCTGAAGCTTTCTTT. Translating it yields CASSPLQRAGAVPEAFF.

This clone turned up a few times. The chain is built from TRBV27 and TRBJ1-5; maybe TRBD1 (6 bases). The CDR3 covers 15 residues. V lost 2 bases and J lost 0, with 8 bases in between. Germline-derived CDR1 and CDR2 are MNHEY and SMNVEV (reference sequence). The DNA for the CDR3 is TGTGCCAGCAGTTTAGGGACAAGTAGCAATCAGCCCCAGCATTTT. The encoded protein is CASSLGTSSNQPQHF.

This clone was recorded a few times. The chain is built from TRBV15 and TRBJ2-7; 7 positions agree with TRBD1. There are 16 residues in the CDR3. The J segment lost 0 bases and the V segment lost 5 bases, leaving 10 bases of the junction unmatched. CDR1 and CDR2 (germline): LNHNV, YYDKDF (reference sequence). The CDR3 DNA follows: TGTGCCACCAGCCTCCCCCGACAGGGAAGCTCCTACGAGCAGTACTTC. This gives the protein CATSLPRQGSSYEQYF. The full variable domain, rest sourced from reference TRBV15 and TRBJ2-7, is DAMVIQNPRYQVTQFGKPVTLSCSQTLNHNVMYWYQQKSSQAPKLLFHYYDKDFNNEADTPDNFQSRRPNTSFCFLDIRSPGLGDTAMYLCATSLPRQGSSYEQYFGPGTRLTVT.